A single sample gave rise to the 24 T cell receptor beta chains below, sequenced in a study of blood T cell repertoires in COVID-19. The repertoire was sequenced with immunoSEQ multiplex PCR; TCRdb's copy has only in-frame clones and lacks some. Altogether 150,000 to 250,000 clones are present, roughly 94% being singletons, with the ten largest covering 0.76%. What was sequenced was peripheral blood. These receptors all stem from a man younger than 45 with COVID-19, enrolled during active disease.

Here the CDR3 reads CASSQAGGRETQYF. The CDR3 coding sequence is TGTGCCAGCAGCCAAGCGGGGGGTAGAGAGACCCAGTACTTC. The chain links TRBV3-1 (or the pseudogene TRBV3-2) to TRBJ2-5, with 7 nucleotides matching TRBD2. This CDR3 spans 14 amino acids. Trimming took 1 base from V and 4 from J; bases not matched to a gene: 3. CDR1 is LGHDT, CDR2 YNNKEL, per germline (reference sequence).

The chain employs TRBV23-1 and TRBJ1-3; weak D call: TRBD1 (6 bases). TRBV23-1 qualifies as an ORF whose function is uncertain. V gave up 3 bases and J gave up 4 bases, with 19 bases separating them. This CDR3 is 17 amino acids long. The CDR3 DNA sequence: TGCGCCAGCAGTCAGCCAACAGGGAAGCTAGGAGGAAACACCATATATTTT. Its protein product is CASSQPTGKLGGNTIYF.

The chain links TRBV19 to TRBJ1-1, with D possibly TRBD1 on 6 matching bases. Between the trimmed V and J ends, which lost 6 bases and 3 bases, there was a span of 14 bases. Germline assignment: CDR1 LNHDA and CDR2 SQIVND (reference sequence). This CDR3 has 14 residues. DNA of the CDR3: TGTGCCAGTAGGAAAGCGGGGGCGGACACTGAAGCTTTCTTT. Translation gives CASRKAGADTEAFF.

This chain joins TRBV11-2 and TRBJ1-2, with 9 bases that match TRBD1. CDR3 length: 15 residues. V was clipped by 5 bases and J by 3 bases; unmatched bases: 7. Germline loops: CDR1 SGHAT, CDR2 FQNNGV. The CDR3 sequence is CASSPGTGSYYGYTF. CDR3 DNA: TGTGCCAGCAGCCCAGGGACAGGGTCGTACTATGGCTACACCTTC.

This chain joins TRBV5-1 and TRBJ2-2; a weak D match, TRBD2 (5 bases). The CDR3 has 16 residues. V lost 5 bases, J lost 2 bases, and 16 bases lay in between. The germline V gene has CDR1 SGHRS and CDR2 YFSETQ. Here the CDR3 DNA reads TGCGCCAGCAGTATTATCCCCGGGAAAAACACCGGGGAGCTGTTTTTT. Protein sequence: CASSIIPGKNTGELFF.

This clone was observed a handful of times. The V and J genes are TRBV25-1 and TRBJ1-5; D is perhaps TRBD1 (6 bases). Trimming took off 0 bases at V and 2 bases at J, with 14 bases between the two ends. Germline V gene sequence: CDR1 MGHDK, CDR2 SYGVNS. This CDR3 is built from 17 residues. CDR3 loop: CASSEYEGEEGNQPQHF. In nucleotides, the CDR3 is TGTGCCAGCAGTGAATATGAGGGGGAAGAAGGCAATCAGCCCCAGCATTTT.

In nucleotides, the CDR3 is TGTGCCAGCAGCCAAGAACGGGGGGCAGAGCAGTTCTTC. This codes for CASSQERGAEQFF. The gene calls are TRBV3-1 (or the pseudogene TRBV3-2) and TRBJ2-1; possibly TRBD2 for D (7 bases). This CDR3 region has 13 residues. CDR1 and CDR2 from the germline V gene are LGHDT and YNNKEL (reference sequence). Deletions cut 0 bases from V and 10 bases from J, with 10 bases between.

J is TRBJ2-3 and V is TRBV11-3, with a tentative D call TRBD2 (6 bases). V was trimmed by 2 bases and J by 4 bases, leaving 10 bases between them. The CDR3 has 14 residues. Germline values: CDR1 SGHNT, CDR2 YENEEA. CDR3 region: CASSLQGGPDTQYF. CDR3 nucleotide sequence: TGTGCCAGCAGCTTACAGGGAGGCCCAGATACGCAGTATTTT.

This chain uses TRBV5-5 with TRBJ1-2; 9 positions agree with TRBD1. CDR1 SGHKS and CDR2 YYEKEE come from the germline V gene (reference sequence). Germline trimming cut 4 bases from V and 7 bases from J; bases unmatched to any gene: 5. This CDR3 comprises 13 residues. The CDR3 region has the DNA TGTGCCAGCAGCAGCACAGGGGGCCTTGGCTACACCTTC. Its translation is CASSSTGGLGYTF.

The V gene is TRBV19, the J gene TRBJ2-7; D remains unclear. Per germline, CDR1 LNHDA and CDR2 SQIVND (reference sequence). The CDR3 extends over 14 amino acids. V was cut by 4 bases and J by 3 bases, with 13 bases left in between. CDR3 region: CASSTRSGSYEQYF. The CDR3 DNA follows: TGTGCCAGTAGTACCCGATCGGGTAGCTACGAGCAGTACTTC.

The chain recombines TRBV27 with TRBJ1-1; D not resolved. V was pared by 10 bases and J by 1 base, with 10 bases between. CDR3 length: 12 amino acids. CDR1 and CDR2 (germline): MNHEY, SMNVEV (reference sequence). The CDR3 DNA sequence: TGTGCCACCGGGAGGCCGAACACTGAAGCTTTCTTT. Translating it yields CATGRPNTEAFF.

The chain recombines TRBV5-1 with TRBJ2-3; D might be TRBD2 (5 bases). Trimming stripped 2 bases from V and 2 bases from J, with 12 bases between. The CDR3 covers 15 residues. Germline CDR1 and CDR2: SGHRS and YFSETQ. DNA for the CDR3: TGCGCCAGCAGCTTATTGAGCGGCAACACAGATACGCAGTATTTT. Encoded protein: CASSLLSGNTDTQYF.

This chain connects TRBV30 to TRBJ1-4; D is possibly TRBD1 (6 bases). This CDR3 is built from 14 residues. V was shortened by 3 bases and J by 8 bases, with 16 bases between the two germline ends. Germline CDR1 GTSNPN, CDR2 SVGIG (reference sequence). The CDR3, as DNA: TGTGCCTGGAGAAGAACAGGGTTTGGCGAAAAACTGTTTTTT. Protein sequence: CAWRRTGFGEKLFF. The full variable domain, in which reference TRBV30 and TRBJ1-4 provide the parts outside the CDR3, is SQTIHQWPATLVQPVGSPLSLECTVEGTSNPNLYWYRQAAGRGLQLLFYSVGIGQISSEVPQNLSASRPQDRQFILSSKKLLLSDSGFYLCAWRRTGFGEKLFFGSGTQLSVL.

The CDR3 coding sequence is TGTGCCACCAGCAGAGATCTGACAGGGCAAGAGACCCAGTACTTC. It is translated as CATSRDLTGQETQYF. V usage is TRBV15 and J usage is TRBJ2-5; 7 bases fit TRBD1. After removal of 0 bases from V and 2 bases from J, the junction contained 3 bases not matched to a gene. CDR1 is LNHNV and CDR2 is YYDKDF in the germline V gene (reference sequence). The CDR3 extends over 15 amino acids.

The V gene is TRBV20-1, the J gene TRBJ2-1; 9 nucleotides align to TRBD2. This CDR3 contains 13 residues. Germline V gene lookup returns CDR1 DFQATT and CDR2 SNEGSKA (reference sequence). V shed 4 bases, J shed 9 bases, and the junction held 7 bases outside the gene matches. The CDR3 loop reads CSANERGDSEQFF. In DNA form, the CDR3 reads TGCAGTGCTAATGAGCGGGGGGACAGTGAGCAGTTCTTC.

This clone was recorded only once. The rearrangement links TRBV6-5 to TRBJ1-1; a weak D match, TRBD1 (6 bases). CDR1 is MNHEY, CDR2 SVGAGI, per germline. The CDR3 is 13 amino acids. Trimming cost V 6 bases and J 3 bases, with 11 bases left between them. The chain's CDR3 is CASRQGPDTEAFF. CDR3 nucleotides: TGTGCCAGCAGACAGGGTCCTGACACTGAAGCTTTCTTT.

The chain is built from TRBV6-5 and TRBJ1-1, with a possible D match to TRBD1 (6 bases). V lost 10 bases, J lost 8 bases, and 11 bases lay in between. From germline, CDR1 is MNHEY and CDR2 SVGAGI. This CDR3 contains 10 residues. DNA of the CDR3: TGTGCCAACCATACAGGGGAAGCTTTCTTT. Protein: CANHTGEAFF.

The chain couples TRBV10-3 to TRBJ2-7; tentative D call: TRBD2 (5 bases). The CDR3 runs 13 residues. Germline values: CDR1 ENHRY, CDR2 SYGVKD. Trimming cost V 4 bases and J 3 bases, with 10 bases left between them. The CDR3 loop is CAISVSRGYEQYF. The CDR3 nucleotides read TGTGCCATCAGTGTGAGCCGGGGCTACGAGCAGTACTTC.

This clone was detected only once. This sequence joins TRBV5-4 and TRBJ2-7; 7 nucleotides match TRBD2. Germline V gene data show CDR1 as SGHNT and CDR2 as YYREEE (reference sequence). CDR3 length: 11 residues. The junction had 0 bases not matched to a gene; V was cut back by 3 bases and J by 6 bases. The CDR3 nucleotides read TGTGCCAGCAGCTCGGGGGGCGAGCAGTACTTC. Translating gives CASSSGGEQYF.

The chain couples TRBV11-2 to TRBJ2-7; maybe TRBD2 (6 bases). Germline CDR1 reads SGHAT; CDR2 reads FQNNGV. The CDR3 totals 14 residues. Trimming pared 1 base from V and 4 bases from J, leaving 11 bases between. CDR3 residues: CASSLGGGWYEQYF. CDR3 nucleotides: TGTGCCAGCAGCTTAGGGGGAGGTTGGTACGAGCAGTACTTC.

This clone was recorded a few times. V usage is TRBV28 and J usage is TRBJ1-4, with a weak D call TRBD1 (5 bases). With 6 bases removed from V and 2 bases from J, the gap between germline ends came to 7 bases. The CDR3 is made up of 13 amino acids. The germline V gene has CDR1 MDHEN and CDR2 SYDVKM. CDR3 in DNA: TGTGCCAGCAGGCGACAGACTAATGAAAAACTGTTTTTT. Translation gives CASRRQTNEKLFF.

This clone is a singleton in its sample. The J gene is TRBJ2-7, the V gene TRBV2; 9 nucleotides line up with TRBD1. Germline V lookup: CDR1 SNHLY, CDR2 FYNNEI. V was clipped by 4 bases and J by 4 bases; unmatched bases: 5. The CDR3 has 14 residues. The CDR3 region has the DNA TGTGCCAGCAGTGCAGGGACAGGGATATACGAGCAGTACTTC. It yields the protein CASSAGTGIYEQYF.

The chain is built from TRBV7-2 and TRBJ1-3, with TRBD1 as a possible D gene (5 bases). CDR3 size: 16 residues. Trimming cost V 0 bases and J 0 bases, with 9 bases left between them. The V gene's germline CDR1 is SGHTA and CDR2 FQGNSA. CDR3 residues: CASSLAGGFSGNTIYF. The CDR3, as DNA: TGTGCCAGCAGCTTAGCGGGGGGTTTCTCTGGAAACACCATATATTTT. Full variable domain (rest looked up from reference TRBV7-2 and TRBJ1-3): GAGVSQSPSNKVTEKGKDVELRCDPISGHTALYWYRQSLGQGLEFLIYFQGNSAPDKSGLPSDRFSAERTGGSVSTLTIQRTQQEDSAVYLCASSLAGGFSGNTIYFGEGSWLTVV.

The chain combines TRBV18 with TRBJ2-1; TRBD1 is a possible D gene (7 bases). The CDR3 extends over 13 amino acids. Germline-derived CDR1 and CDR2 are KGHSH and LQKENI. V lost 3 bases and J 10 bases, leaving 13 bases between the germline ends. CDR3 loop: CASSPAGGNEQFF. The CDR3 bases are TGTGCCAGCTCACCCGCAGGGGGGAACGAGCAGTTCTTC.